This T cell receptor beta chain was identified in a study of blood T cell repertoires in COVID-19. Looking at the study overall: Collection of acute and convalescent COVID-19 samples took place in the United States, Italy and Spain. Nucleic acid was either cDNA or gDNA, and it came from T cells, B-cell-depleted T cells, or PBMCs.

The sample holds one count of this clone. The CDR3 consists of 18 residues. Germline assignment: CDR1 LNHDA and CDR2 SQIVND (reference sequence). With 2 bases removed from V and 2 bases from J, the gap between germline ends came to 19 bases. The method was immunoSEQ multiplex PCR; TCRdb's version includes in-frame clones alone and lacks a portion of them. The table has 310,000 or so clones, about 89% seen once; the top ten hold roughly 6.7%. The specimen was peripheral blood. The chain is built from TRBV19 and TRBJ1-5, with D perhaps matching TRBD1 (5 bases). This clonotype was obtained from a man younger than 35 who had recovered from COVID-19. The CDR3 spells CASSIRAPQGGGNQPQHF. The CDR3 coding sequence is TGTGCCAGTAGTATAAGGGCCCCCCAGGGAGGCGGCAATCAGCCCCAGCATTTT.